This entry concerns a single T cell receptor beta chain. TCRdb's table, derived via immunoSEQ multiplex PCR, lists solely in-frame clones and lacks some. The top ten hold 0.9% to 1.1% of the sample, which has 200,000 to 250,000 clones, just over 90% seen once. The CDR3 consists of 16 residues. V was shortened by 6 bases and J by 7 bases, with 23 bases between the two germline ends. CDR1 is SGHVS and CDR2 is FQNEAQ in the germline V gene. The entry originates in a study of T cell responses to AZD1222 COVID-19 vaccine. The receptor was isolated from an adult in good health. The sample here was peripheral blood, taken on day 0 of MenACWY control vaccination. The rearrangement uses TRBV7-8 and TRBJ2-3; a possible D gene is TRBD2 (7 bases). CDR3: CASRPPLGGAVNTQYF. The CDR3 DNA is TGTGCCAGCAGGCCTCCGCTAGGGGGGGCCGTAAATACGCAGTATTTT.